The T cell receptor (beta chain) under discussion was sequenced for a study of cytomegalovirus exposure and HLA in healthy donors. This clone was detected only a few times. The antigen remains undetermined. The V and J ends lost 3 bases and 0 bases respectively, with 6 bases between them. The length of the CDR3 is 15 residues. Looked up from germline, CDR1 is SGHTA and CDR2 is FQGTGA. A multiplex PCR was run with 60 Vbeta primers and 13 Jbeta primers. Libraries were prepared by immunoSEQ multiplex PCR; TCRdb keeps only in-frame clonotypes and omits some of them. Of approximately 170,000 clones in the sample, more than 70% are singletons; the top ten hold over 4.5%. Study-wide points: As a later analysis showed, several of the most significant clusters appeared to be linked to common viral pathogens. Using the classifier, cytomegalovirus status was reportedly diagnosed with high specificity and sensitivity.

At the time of sampling, donors were nominally healthy, though unrecorded immune exposures were likely. The specimen was PBMCs. This sequence joins TRBV7-3 and TRBJ2-6; TRBD2 might be the D (5 bases). The origin of this receptor is a male donor in good health and CMV-seronegative. The CDR3 region has the DNA TGTGCCAGCAGCTTGCGGGCCTCTGGGGCCAACGTCCTGACTTTC. This encodes CASSLRASGANVLTF.